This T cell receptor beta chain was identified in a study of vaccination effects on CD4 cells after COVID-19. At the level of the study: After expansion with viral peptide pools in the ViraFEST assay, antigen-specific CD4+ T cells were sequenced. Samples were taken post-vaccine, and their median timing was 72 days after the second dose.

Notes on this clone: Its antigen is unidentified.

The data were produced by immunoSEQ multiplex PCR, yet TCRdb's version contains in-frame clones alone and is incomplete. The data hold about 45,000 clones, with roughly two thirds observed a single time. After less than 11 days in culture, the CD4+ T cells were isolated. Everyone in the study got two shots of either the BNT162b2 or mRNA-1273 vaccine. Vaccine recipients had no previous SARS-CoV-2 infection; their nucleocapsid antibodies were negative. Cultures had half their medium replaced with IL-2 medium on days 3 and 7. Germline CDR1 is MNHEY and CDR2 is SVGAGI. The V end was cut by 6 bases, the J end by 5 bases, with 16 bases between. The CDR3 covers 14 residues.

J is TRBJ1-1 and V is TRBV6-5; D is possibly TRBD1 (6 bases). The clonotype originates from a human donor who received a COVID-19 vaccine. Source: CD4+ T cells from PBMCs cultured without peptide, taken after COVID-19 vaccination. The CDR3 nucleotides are TGTGCCAGCAGGCAAAGGGGGGGACGGACTGAAGCTTTCTTT. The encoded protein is CASRQRGGRTEAFF.